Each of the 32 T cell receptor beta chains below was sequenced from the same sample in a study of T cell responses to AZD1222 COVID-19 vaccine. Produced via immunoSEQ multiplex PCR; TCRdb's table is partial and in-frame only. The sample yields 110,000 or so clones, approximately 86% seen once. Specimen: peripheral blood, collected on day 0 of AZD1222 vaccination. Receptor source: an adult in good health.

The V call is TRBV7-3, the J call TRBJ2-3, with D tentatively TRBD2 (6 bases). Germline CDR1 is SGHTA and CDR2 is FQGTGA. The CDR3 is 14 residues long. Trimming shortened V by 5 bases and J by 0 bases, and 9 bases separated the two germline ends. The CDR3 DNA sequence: TGTGCCAGCAGCCCCCGGGGGAGCACAGATACGCAGTATTTT. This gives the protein CASSPRGSTDTQYF. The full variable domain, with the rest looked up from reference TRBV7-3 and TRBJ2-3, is GAGVSQTPSNKVTEKGKYVELRCDPISGHTALYWYRQSLGQGPEFLIYFQGTGAADDSGLPNDRFFAVRPEGSVSTLKIQRTERGDSAVYLCASSPRGSTDTQYFGPGTRLTVL.

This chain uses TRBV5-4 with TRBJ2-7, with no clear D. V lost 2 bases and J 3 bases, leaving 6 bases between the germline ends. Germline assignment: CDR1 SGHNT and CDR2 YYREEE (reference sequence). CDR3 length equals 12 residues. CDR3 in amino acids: CASSFGSYEQYF. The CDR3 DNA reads TGTGCCAGCAGCTTCGGTAGCTACGAGCAGTACTTC.

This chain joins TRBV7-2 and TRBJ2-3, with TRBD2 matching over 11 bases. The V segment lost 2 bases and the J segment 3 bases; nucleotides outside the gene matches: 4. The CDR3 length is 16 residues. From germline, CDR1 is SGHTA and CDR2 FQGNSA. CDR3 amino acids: CASSLRLAGITDTQYF. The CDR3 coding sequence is TGTGCCAGCAGCTTAAGACTAGCGGGGATTACAGATACGCAGTATTTT.

In DNA, the CDR3 is TGTGCCAGCAGCTACCTTCCTGACACAGATACGCAGTATTTT. Encoded protein: CASSYLPDTDTQYF. This chain uses TRBV7-9 with TRBJ2-3; no reliable D call. Germline CDR1 and CDR2: SEHNR and FQNEAQ (reference sequence). The germline V and J ends were trimmed by 4 bases and 2 bases, with 10 bases remaining between them. The CDR3 contains 14 residues.

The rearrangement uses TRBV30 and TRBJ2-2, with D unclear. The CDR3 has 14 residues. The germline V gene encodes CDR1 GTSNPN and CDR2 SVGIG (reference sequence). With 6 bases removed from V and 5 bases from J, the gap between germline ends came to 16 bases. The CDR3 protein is CACPWAPRTGELFF. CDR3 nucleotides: TGTGCCTGTCCGTGGGCCCCTCGGACCGGGGAGCTGTTTTTT.

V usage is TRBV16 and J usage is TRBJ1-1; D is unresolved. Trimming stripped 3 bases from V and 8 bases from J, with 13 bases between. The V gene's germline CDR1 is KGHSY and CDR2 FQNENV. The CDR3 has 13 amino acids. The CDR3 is CASSQASGSEAFF. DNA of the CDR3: TGTGCCAGCAGCCAGGCAAGTGGCAGCGAAGCTTTCTTT.

The CDR3 protein is CASSRGTGSQENTEAFF. CDR3 bases: TGTGCCAGCAGCCGGGGGACAGGATCCCAAGAGAACACTGAAGCTTTCTTT. The chain is built from TRBV5-8 and TRBJ1-1, with TRBD1 identical over 8 bases. The CDR3 extends over 17 amino acids. V shed 4 bases, J shed 1 base, and the junction held 12 bases outside the gene matches. Germline CDR1 reads SGHTS; CDR2 reads YDEGEE.

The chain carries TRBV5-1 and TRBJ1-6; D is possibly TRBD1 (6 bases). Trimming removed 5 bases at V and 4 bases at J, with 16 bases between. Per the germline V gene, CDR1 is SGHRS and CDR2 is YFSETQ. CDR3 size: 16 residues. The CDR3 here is CASSRDMEAYNSPLHF. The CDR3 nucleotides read TGCGCCAGCAGTCGGGACATGGAGGCTTATAATTCACCCCTCCACTTT.

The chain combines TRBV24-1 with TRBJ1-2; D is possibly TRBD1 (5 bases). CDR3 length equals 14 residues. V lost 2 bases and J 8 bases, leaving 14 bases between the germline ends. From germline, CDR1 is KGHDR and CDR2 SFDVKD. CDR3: CATSDSTDSGGYTF. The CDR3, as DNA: TGTGCCACCAGTGATTCGACTGACAGCGGCGGCTACACCTTC.

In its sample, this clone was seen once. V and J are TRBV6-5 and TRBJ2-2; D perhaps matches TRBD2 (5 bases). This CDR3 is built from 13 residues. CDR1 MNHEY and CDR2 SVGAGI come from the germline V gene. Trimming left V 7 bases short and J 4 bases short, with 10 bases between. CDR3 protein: CASTPEGTGELFF. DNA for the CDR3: TGTGCCAGCACCCCAGAGGGCACCGGGGAGCTGTTTTTT.

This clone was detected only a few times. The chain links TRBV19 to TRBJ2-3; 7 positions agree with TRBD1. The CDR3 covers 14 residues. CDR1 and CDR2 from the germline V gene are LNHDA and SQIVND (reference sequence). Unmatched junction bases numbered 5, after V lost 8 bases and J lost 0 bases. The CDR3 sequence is CASAKGASTDTQYF. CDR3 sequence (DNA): TGTGCCAGTGCAAAGGGGGCTAGCACAGATACGCAGTATTTT.

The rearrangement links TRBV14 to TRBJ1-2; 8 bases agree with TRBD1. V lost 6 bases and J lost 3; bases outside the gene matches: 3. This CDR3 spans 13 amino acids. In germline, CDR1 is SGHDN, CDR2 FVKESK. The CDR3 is CASSTGGDYGYTF. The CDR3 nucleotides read TGTGCCAGCAGTACAGGGGGGGACTATGGCTACACCTTC.

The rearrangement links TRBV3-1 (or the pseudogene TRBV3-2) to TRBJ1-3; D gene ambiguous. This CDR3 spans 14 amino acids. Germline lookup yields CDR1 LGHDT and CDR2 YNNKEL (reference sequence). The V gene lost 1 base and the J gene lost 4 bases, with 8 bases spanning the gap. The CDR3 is CASSQGVLGNTIYF. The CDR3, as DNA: TGTGCCAGCAGCCAAGGGGTCCTGGGAAACACCATATATTTT.

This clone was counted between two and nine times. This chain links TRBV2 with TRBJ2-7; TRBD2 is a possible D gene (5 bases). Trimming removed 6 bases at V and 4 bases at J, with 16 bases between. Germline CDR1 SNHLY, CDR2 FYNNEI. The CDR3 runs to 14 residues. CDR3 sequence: CASSVGGPRYEQYF. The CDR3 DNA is TGTGCCAGCAGCGTTGGAGGTCCTAGGTACGAGCAGTACTTC.

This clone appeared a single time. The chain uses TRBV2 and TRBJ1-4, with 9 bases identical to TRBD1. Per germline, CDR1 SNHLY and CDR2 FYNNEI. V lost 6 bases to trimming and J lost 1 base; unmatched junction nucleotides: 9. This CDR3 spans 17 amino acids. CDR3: CASRGTGNWVTNEKLFF. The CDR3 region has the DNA TGTGCCAGCAGGGGGACAGGGAATTGGGTAACTAATGAAAAACTGTTTTTT.

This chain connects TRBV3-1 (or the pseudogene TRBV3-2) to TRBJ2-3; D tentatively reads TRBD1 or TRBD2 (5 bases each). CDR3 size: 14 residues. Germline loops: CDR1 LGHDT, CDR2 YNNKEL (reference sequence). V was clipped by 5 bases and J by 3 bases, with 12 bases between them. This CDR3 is CASSYGGWTDTQYF. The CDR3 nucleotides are TGTGCCAGCAGCTATGGGGGATGGACAGATACGCAGTATTTT.

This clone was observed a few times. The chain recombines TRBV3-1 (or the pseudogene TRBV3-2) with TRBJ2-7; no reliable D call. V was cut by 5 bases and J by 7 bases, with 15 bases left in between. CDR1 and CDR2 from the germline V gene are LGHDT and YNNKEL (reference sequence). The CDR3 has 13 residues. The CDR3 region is CASSSRTPYEQYF. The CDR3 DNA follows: TGTGCCAGCAGCTCACGGACGCCGTATGAGCAGTACTTC.

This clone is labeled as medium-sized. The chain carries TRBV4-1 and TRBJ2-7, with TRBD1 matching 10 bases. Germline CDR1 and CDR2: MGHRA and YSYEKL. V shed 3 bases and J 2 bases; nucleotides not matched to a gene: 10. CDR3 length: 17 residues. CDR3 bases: TGCGCCAGCAGCCACGTCCGCTCCGGGACAGGGGCCTACGAGCAGTACTTC. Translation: CASSHVRSGTGAYEQYF.

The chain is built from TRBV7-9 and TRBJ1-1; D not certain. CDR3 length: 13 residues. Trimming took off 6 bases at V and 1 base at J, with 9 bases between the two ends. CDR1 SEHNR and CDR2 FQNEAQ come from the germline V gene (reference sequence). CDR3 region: CASSKTENTEAFF. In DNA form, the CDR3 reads TGTGCCAGCAGTAAAACAGAGAACACTGAAGCTTTCTTT.

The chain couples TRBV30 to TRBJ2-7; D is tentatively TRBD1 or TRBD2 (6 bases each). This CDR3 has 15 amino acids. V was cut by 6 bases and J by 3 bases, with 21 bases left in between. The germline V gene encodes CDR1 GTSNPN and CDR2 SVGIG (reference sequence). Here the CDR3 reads CACERGERGVYEQYF. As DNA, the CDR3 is TGTGCCTGCGAGAGGGGGGAGAGGGGTGTCTACGAGCAGTACTTC.

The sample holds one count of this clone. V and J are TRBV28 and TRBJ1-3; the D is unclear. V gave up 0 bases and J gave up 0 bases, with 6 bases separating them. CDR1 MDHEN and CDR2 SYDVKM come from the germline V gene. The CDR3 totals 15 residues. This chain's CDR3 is CASSLWGLSGNTIYF. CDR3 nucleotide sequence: TGTGCCAGCAGTTTATGGGGCCTCTCTGGAAACACCATATATTTT.

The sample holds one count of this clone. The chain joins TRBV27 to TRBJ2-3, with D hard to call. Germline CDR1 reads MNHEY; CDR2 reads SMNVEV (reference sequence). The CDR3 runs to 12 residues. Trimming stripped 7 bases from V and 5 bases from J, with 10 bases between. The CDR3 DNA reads TGTGCCAGCAATCCCGTGGGAGATACGCAGTATTTT. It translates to CASNPVGDTQYF.

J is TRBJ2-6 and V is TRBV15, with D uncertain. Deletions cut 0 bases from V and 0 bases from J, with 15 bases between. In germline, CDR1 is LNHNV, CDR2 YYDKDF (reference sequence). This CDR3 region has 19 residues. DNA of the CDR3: TGTGCCACCAGCAGAGATCAAGACGGATACAGCTCTGGGGCCAACGTCCTGACTTTC. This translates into CATSRDQDGYSSGANVLTF.

This chain's CDR3 is CASSWDSYNSPLHF. CDR3 nucleotide sequence: TGTGCCAGCAGCTGGGACAGTTATAATTCACCCCTCCACTTT. The chain carries TRBV28 and TRBJ1-6, with TRBD1 identical over 7 bases. This CDR3 has 14 residues. J was trimmed by 4 bases and V by 6 bases; bases with no gene match: 3. From germline, CDR1 is MDHEN and CDR2 SYDVKM. The full variable domain, in which reference TRBV28 and TRBJ1-6 provide the parts outside the CDR3, is DVKVTQSSRYLVKRTGEKVFLECVQDMDHENMFWYRQDPGLGLRLIYFSYDVKMKEKGDIPEGYSVSREKKERFSLILESASTNQTSMYLCASSWDSYNSPLHFGNGTRLTVT.

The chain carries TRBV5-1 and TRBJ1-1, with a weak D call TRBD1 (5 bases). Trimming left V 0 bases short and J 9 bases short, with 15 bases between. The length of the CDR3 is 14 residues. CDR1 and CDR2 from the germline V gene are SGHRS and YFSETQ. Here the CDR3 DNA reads TGCGCCAGCAGCTTGGAGAGGCTGGCAGGGAAAGCTTTCTTT. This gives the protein CASSLERLAGKAFF.

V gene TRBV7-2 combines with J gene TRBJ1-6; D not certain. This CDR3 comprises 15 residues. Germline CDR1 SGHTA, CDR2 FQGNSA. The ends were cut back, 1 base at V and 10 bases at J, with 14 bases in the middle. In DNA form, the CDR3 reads TGTGCCAGCAGCTTAGTGGGCCTGAAGGGATCACCCCTCCACTTT. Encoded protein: CASSLVGLKGSPLHF.

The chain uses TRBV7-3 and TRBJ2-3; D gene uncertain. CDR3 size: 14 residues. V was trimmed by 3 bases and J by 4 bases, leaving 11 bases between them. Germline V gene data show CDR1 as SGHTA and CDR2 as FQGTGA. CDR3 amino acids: CASSLGQPADTQYF. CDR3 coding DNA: TGTGCCAGCAGCTTGGGCCAGCCGGCAGATACGCAGTATTTT.

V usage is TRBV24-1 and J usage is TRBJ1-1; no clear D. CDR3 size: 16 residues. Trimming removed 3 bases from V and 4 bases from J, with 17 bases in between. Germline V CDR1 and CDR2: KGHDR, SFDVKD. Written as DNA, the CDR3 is TGTGCCACCAGTGATCCAAGGCGGGGAAGAGGCACTGAAGCTTTCTTT. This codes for CATSDPRRGRGTEAFF.

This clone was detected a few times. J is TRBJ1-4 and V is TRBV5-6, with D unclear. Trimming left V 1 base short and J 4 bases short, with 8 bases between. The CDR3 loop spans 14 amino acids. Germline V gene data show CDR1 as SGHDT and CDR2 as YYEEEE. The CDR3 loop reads CASSLRGNNEKLFF. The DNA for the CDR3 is TGTGCCAGCAGCTTGCGGGGTAATAATGAAAAACTGTTTTTT.

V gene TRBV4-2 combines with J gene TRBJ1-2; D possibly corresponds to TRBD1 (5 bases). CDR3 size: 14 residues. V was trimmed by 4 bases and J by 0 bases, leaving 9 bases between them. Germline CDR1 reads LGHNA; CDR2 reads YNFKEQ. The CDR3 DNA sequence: TGTGCCAGCAGCCCCGGGGGGGCTAACTATGGCTACACCTTC. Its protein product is CASSPGGANYGYTF.

The CDR3 DNA sequence: TGTGCCAGCAGTGATCTCAAGGACAGGGACACTGAAGCTTTCTTT. It codes for CASSDLKDRDTEAFF. The gene calls are TRBV6-1 and TRBJ1-1; 8 nucleotides agree with TRBD1. V trimming: 3 bases; J trimming: 3 bases; junction bases outside the gene matches: 6. Germline V gene lookup returns CDR1 MNHNS and CDR2 SASEGT. This CDR3 spans 15 amino acids.

The CDR3 loop reads CASSPEEASNEQFF. CDR3 DNA: TGTGCCAGCAGCCCAGAGGAAGCGTCCAATGAGCAGTTCTTC. The gene calls are TRBV14 and TRBJ2-1; D not resolved. V was clipped by 4 bases and J by 6 bases, with 13 bases between them. Germline assignment: CDR1 SGHDN and CDR2 FVKESK. This CDR3 has 14 amino acids.